Shown below are 7 T cell receptor beta chains from a single sample sequenced in a study of molecular identifiers for immune sequencing clone quantification. Via MiXCR, TCRdb re-called the PCR reads, giving one row per CDR3 protein. The sample has some 650,000 distinct CDR3 sequences; around 20% are singletons. Sequencing input: naive CD8+ T cells from blood, with Jurkat cell RNA spiked in. Subset meaning: FACS-sorted CD8+CD4-CCR7+CD45RA+ naive T cells. Receptor source: a human donor in good health. Some libraries in this study had Jurkat cell RNA spiked in.

In this sample, this clonotype turned up once. Because it lacks the conserved phenylalanine or tryptophan at the end, this CDR3 is likely a read error. The chain uses TRBV7-2 and TRBJ2-3; D possibly uses TRBD1 or TRBD2 (5 bases each). Trimming shortened V by 5 bases and J by 0 bases, and 12 bases separated the two germline ends. The germline gives CDR1 SGHTA, CDR2 FQGNSA. CDR3 length: 15 amino acids. The chain's CDR3 is CASSPGTASTDTQYL. As DNA, the CDR3 is TGTGCCAGCAGCCCCGGGACGGCTAGCACAGATACGCAGTATTTA.

This clonotype was seen repeatedly, ten times or more. V is TRBV20-1 and J is TRBJ2-3, with D maybe TRBD2 (6 bases). CDR3 length: 11 amino acids. V was cut by 6 bases and J by 4 bases, with 8 bases left in between. Germline CDR1 reads DFQATT; CDR2 reads SNEGSKA (reference sequence). The CDR3 loop is CSAGGADTQYF. The CDR3 DNA is TGCAGTGCGGGCGGGGCAGATACGCAGTATTTT.

This clonotype was counted only a few times. The V call is TRBV4-3, the J call TRBJ2-2; D gene unclear. CDR1 is LGHNA, CDR2 YSLEER, per germline. The CDR3 spans 15 residues. V gave up 0 bases and J gave up 3 bases, with 8 bases separating them. The CDR3 nucleotides read TGCGCCAGCAGCCAAGAACGACACGACACCGGGGAGCTGTTTTTT. Amino acids: CASSQERHDTGELFF.

The V call is TRBV6-2 or TRBV6-3, the J call TRBJ1-5, with TRBD1 as a possible D gene (5 bases). Germline assignment: CDR1 MNHEY and CDR2 SVGEGT. The CDR3 loop spans 16 amino acids. V was shortened by 2 bases and J by 7 bases, with 18 bases between the two germline ends. CDR3 bases: TGTGCCAGCAGTTACCACCCCGGAAGGGGACGCCAGCCCCAGCATTTT. Amino acid sequence: CASSYHPGRGRQPQHF.

This clonotype has a count of ten or more. The V gene is TRBV6-1, the J gene TRBJ2-3, with 11 nucleotides matching TRBD2. The CDR3 is made up of 15 amino acids. Germline CDR1 is MNHNS and CDR2 is SASEGT. The ends lost 1 base at V and 4 bases at J; junction bases unmatched: 1. DNA for the CDR3: TGTGCCAGCAGTGAAGTAGCGGGAGGGCCAGATACGCAGTATTTT. It is translated as CASSEVAGGPDTQYF.

The chain uses TRBV19 and TRBJ2-7; tentative D call: TRBD2 (6 bases). CDR1 and CDR2 from the germline V gene are LNHDA and SQIVND (reference sequence). This CDR3 has 14 residues. V shed 4 bases and J shed 4 bases, with 14 bases lying between them. CDR3 in DNA: TGTGCCAGTAGTAAACGGGGGTCTAGGTACGAGCAGTACTTC. Residues: CASSKRGSRYEQYF.

This clonotype came up many times. This chain connects TRBV7-2 to TRBJ2-3; 10 positions match TRBD1. The CDR3 totals 17 residues. The J segment lost 1 base and the V segment lost 3 bases, leaving 7 bases of the junction unmatched. CDR1 SGHTA and CDR2 FQGNSA come from the germline V gene. This chain's CDR3 is CASSFAGGTGGTDTQYF. The CDR3 nucleotides are TGTGCCAGCAGCTTCGCTGGGGGGACAGGGGGCACAGATACGCAGTATTTT.